Included here is one T cell receptor (beta chain) sequence, with context. The target of this receptor is not known. Base qualities are not provided; no much larger clone lies one nucleotide away. The data derive from a study of blood T cell repertoires in COVID-19 (dated by TCRdb to the early 2020s). Some background on the complete study: Samples from collaborators originated in the United States, Italy and Spain and spanned both the acute and convalescent phases of COVID-19. The material from the prospective study consisted of cDNA or gDNA derived from T cells, B-cell-depleted T cells, or PBMCs. The dataset comprised deeply sampled blood TCRbeta repertoires from subjects exposed to, actively infected with, or recovered from COVID-19. The repertoires were made available in a free public database intended to serve as a resource for research on the immune response to SARS-CoV-2. The samples were drawn from two sources: the first 160 participants of the ongoing ImmuneRACE study, and over 950 subjects contributed by 6 global collaborators. Sample metadata almost always included a de-identified subject ID, COVID-19 status, age in years and sex. HLA class I and class II types, where available, came from metadata supplied by the sample provider rather than from assay-based typing.

Beyond this particular receptor, the publication reports: Clinical and demographic metadata were provided uncurated, with the amount varying by source and participant.

TCRbeta CDR3 regions were amplified from genomic DNA using the immunoSEQ Assay, a bias-controlled multiplex PCR. As for how the authors treated the data: The number of nucleated cells in each sample was estimated by amplification of reference gene primers within the assay. Sequence reads were collapsed and filtered to measure the absolute abundance of every unique TCRbeta CDR3 rearrangement. For each sample, productive Simpson clonality was calculated as the square root of Simpson's diversity index across productive rearrangements. Held by TCRdb, this immuneACCESS table contains in-frame sequences only and omits some clones. Under half of the omission traces to an unresolved V gene where checked; the cause of the rest is unknown. Clonal size and the V and J genes are those of that table, whereas D and trimming came from the DNA. The sample table records some 78,000 clones; roughly 87% of these occur just once. Of the sample, about 5.3% is held by the ten largest clones.

The collaborating institutions used their own protocols to collect whole blood in K2EDTA tubes. For TCRbeta analysis, collaborators shipped samples as frozen whole blood, isolated PBMCs, or DNA extracted from either of those sample types. The CDR3 runs 15 residues from the cysteine to the phenylalanine. The entry retains the CDR3 DNA only, 45 bases that are in frame from base 1. CDR1 and CDR2, per the germline V gene, are ENHRY and SYGVKD. Trimming removed 2 bases from V and 0 bases from J, leaving 8 bases between the germline ends. The rearranged segments are TRBV10-3 and TRBJ1-3; there is no confident call for the D gene. The material sequenced was peripheral blood. The receptor comes from a woman aged 80 or older with active or convalescent COVID-19. This receptor carries the CDR3 CAISEQLASGNTIYF. The bases are TGTGCCATCAGTGAGCAGCTAGCCTCTGGAAACACCATATATTTT.